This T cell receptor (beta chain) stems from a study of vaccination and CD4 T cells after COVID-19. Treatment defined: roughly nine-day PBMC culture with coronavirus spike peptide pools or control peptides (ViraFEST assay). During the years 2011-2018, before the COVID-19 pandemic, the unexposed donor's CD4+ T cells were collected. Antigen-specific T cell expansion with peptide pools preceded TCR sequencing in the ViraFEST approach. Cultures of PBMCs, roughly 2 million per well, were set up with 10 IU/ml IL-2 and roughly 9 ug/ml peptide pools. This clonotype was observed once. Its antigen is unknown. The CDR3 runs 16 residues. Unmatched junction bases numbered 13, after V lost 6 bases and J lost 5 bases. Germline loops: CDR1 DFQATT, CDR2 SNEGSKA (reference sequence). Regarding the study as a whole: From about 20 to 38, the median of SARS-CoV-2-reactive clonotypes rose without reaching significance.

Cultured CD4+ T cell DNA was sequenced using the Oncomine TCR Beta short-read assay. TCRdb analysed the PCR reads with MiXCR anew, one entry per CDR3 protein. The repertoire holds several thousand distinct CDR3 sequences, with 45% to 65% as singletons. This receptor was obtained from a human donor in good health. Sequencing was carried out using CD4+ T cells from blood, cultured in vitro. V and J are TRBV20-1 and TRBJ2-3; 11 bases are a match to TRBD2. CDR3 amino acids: CSAASSFSGRGDTQYF. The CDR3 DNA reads TGCAGTGCAGCTAGCAGCTTTAGCGGGAGGGGAGATACGCAGTATTTT.